The 18 T cell receptor beta chains in this list originate from one sample, sequenced in a study of blood T cell repertoires in COVID-19. Method: immunoSEQ multiplex PCR; TCRdb's copy keeps in-frame clones and lacks some. The sample lists tens of thousands of clones, under 95% occurring once. The source material was peripheral blood. The receptor source for this set is a human donor in a cohort sampled during active COVID-19.

This clone was counted once. The J gene is TRBJ2-5, the V gene TRBV18; 9 bases align to TRBD1. Germline-derived CDR1 and CDR2 are KGHSH and LQKENI. The CDR3 consists of 18 residues. Germline trimming cut 5 bases from V and 1 base from J; bases unmatched to any gene: 14. The CDR3 here is CASSIGQGNTGSQETQYF. CDR3 sequence (DNA): TGTGCCAGCTCAATAGGACAGGGGAATACGGGCAGCCAAGAGACCCAGTACTTC.

This chain links TRBV29-1 with TRBJ1-1, with D unresolved. CDR1 is SQVTM, CDR2 ANQGSEA, per germline. Trimming pared 3 bases from V and 5 bases from J, leaving 7 bases between. The CDR3 contains 11 residues. The CDR3 is CSVETGTEAFF. CDR3 sequence (DNA): TGCAGCGTTGAGACGGGGACTGAAGCTTTCTTT.

The chain recombines TRBV2 with TRBJ2-1; 14 nucleotides align to TRBD2. Germline lookup yields CDR1 SNHLY and CDR2 FYNNEI. The junction had 5 bases not matched to a gene; V was cut back by 7 bases and J by 9 bases. The CDR3 consists of 14 residues. Written as DNA, the CDR3 is TGTGCCAGCACGGGACTAGCGGGAGTACCTGAGCAGTTCTTC. Amino acids: CASTGLAGVPEQFF.

V and J are TRBV5-1 and TRBJ2-5; 8 nucleotides match TRBD2. The CDR3 is made up of 15 amino acids. V was pared by 2 bases and J by 4 bases, with 7 bases of the junction left unmatched. Germline V gene lookup returns CDR1 SGHRS and CDR2 YFSETQ. CDR3 coding DNA: TGCGCCAGCAGCTTCGGGGGGAGCGGGGGAGAGACCCAGTACTTC. Encoded protein: CASSFGGSGGETQYF.

The J gene is TRBJ1-6, the V gene TRBV6-5; D unresolved. This CDR3 is 13 amino acids long. CDR1 is MNHEY, CDR2 SVGAGI, per germline. V was shortened by 6 bases and J by 2 bases, with 5 bases between the two germline ends. This CDR3 reads CASSGTYNSPLHF. The CDR3 DNA reads as TGTGCCAGCAGCGGGACCTATAATTCACCCCTCCACTTT.

The rearrangement links TRBV28 to TRBJ1-1, with D unclear. The CDR3 sequence is 12 residues long. The V end lost 5 bases, the J end lost 10 bases, and 14 bases lay between the germline ends. Germline assignment: CDR1 MDHEN and CDR2 SYDVKM. CDR3 sequence (DNA): TGTGCCAGCAGTGTAGACCTTGGCGGAGCTTTCTTT. Protein sequence: CASSVDLGGAFF.

The rearrangement uses TRBV9 and TRBJ2-7; 7 bases align to TRBD1. The CDR3 length is 17 residues. With V trimmed by 4 bases and J by 0 bases, 13 bases remained unmatched. Germline V CDR1 and CDR2: SGDLS, YYNGEE. This CDR3 reads CASSSPQGTESSYEQYF. In DNA form, the CDR3 reads TGTGCCAGCAGCTCCCCCCAGGGGACAGAGAGCTCCTACGAGCAGTACTTC.

The V call is TRBV5-4, the J call TRBJ2-5; 7 bases agree with TRBD1. This CDR3 comprises 16 residues. The J segment lost 7 bases and the V segment lost 3 bases, leaving 15 bases of the junction unmatched. Germline V gene sequence: CDR1 SGHNT, CDR2 YYREEE (reference sequence). The DNA for the CDR3 is TGTGCCAGCAGCTGGGACAGTGGGGCGTCACCTGTGACCCAGTACTTC. This translates into CASSWDSGASPVTQYF.

The chain combines TRBV5-1 with TRBJ2-1; 12 nucleotides align to TRBD2. With 4 bases clipped from V and 4 bases from J, the junction kept 6 bases outside the gene matches. CDR3 size: 16 residues. CDR1 is SGHRS and CDR2 is YFSETQ in the germline V gene. CDR3 DNA sequence: TGCGCCAGCAGCCTAGCTAGCGGGGGGGGTTACAATGAGCAGTTCTTC. Translated, it gives CASSLASGGGYNEQFF.

V is TRBV27 and J is TRBJ2-5; possible D gene TRBD2, 5 bases. The CDR3 extends over 16 amino acids. Trimming left V 5 bases short and J 5 bases short, with 21 bases between. In germline, CDR1 is MNHEY, CDR2 SMNVEV (reference sequence). This CDR3 reads CASSPLREGVGETQYF. CDR3 coding DNA: TGTGCCAGCAGTCCCTTACGAGAGGGAGTTGGGGAGACCCAGTACTTC.

The V call is TRBV6-6, the J call TRBJ1-2; 12 nucleotides agree with TRBD1. Germline-derived CDR1 and CDR2 are MNHNY and SVGAGI (reference sequence). The V segment lost 6 bases and the J segment 8 bases; nucleotides outside the gene matches: 4. The CDR3 covers 13 residues. CDR3 region: CASSPGTGGGYTF. The CDR3 nucleotides read TGTGCCAGCAGCCCCGGGACAGGGGGCGGCTACACCTTC.

This chain connects TRBV7-6 to TRBJ1-4; TRBD1 matches 7 bases. Germline V lookup: CDR1 SGHVS, CDR2 FNYEAQ. The CDR3 spans 16 residues. The trim removed 3 bases at V and 3 bases at J, leaving 7 bases unmatched. The CDR3 DNA reads as TGTGCCAGCAGCTTCCGAGGACAGGCGGCTAATGAAAAACTGTTTTTT. It is translated as CASSFRGQAANEKLFF. Full variable domain (outside the CDR3, taken from reference TRBV7-6 and TRBJ1-4): GAGVSQSPRYKVTKRGQDVALRCDPISGHVSLYWYRQALGQGPEFLTYFNYEAQQDKSGLPNDRFSAERPEGSISTLTIQRTEQRDSAMYRCASSFRGQAANEKLFFGSGTQLSVL.

This chain joins TRBV2 and TRBJ2-7; D uncertain. The CDR3 is 11 residues long. The ends were cut back, 1 base at V and 5 bases at J, with 3 bases in the middle. Germline V gene lookup returns CDR1 SNHLY and CDR2 FYNNEI. For the CDR3, the DNA is TGTGCCAGCAGTGAAGGTAACGAGCAGTACTTC. Amino acid sequence: CASSEGNEQYF.

The CDR3: CASSYGGTTYEQYF. In DNA form, the CDR3 reads TGTGCCAGCAGTTACGGGGGGACTACCTACGAGCAGTACTTC. V usage is TRBV6-5 and J usage is TRBJ2-7; 7 nucleotides align to TRBD2. The CDR3 extends over 14 amino acids. V lost 2 bases and J lost 2; bases outside the gene matches: 3. From germline, CDR1 is MNHEY and CDR2 SVGAGI.

CDR3 DNA sequence: TGTGCCACCAGTGATAAGAGCGGGAGGGCCACAGATACGCAGTATTTT. Its protein is CATSDKSGRATDTQYF. The chain couples TRBV24-1 to TRBJ2-3; 10 bases are shared with TRBD2. V lost 3 bases and J lost 2; bases outside the gene matches: 4. Germline-derived CDR1 and CDR2 are KGHDR and SFDVKD. The CDR3 has 16 amino acids.

The V gene is TRBV7-2, the J gene TRBJ2-5, with a tentative D call TRBD2 (6 bases). V shed 6 bases and J shed 0 bases, with 14 bases lying between them. Looked up from germline, CDR1 is SGHTA and CDR2 is FQGNSA. The CDR3 is 15 amino acids. CDR3 nucleotides: TGTGCCAGCAGTCAAAATGGAGGGCACCAAGAGACCCAGTACTTC. This gives the protein CASSQNGGHQETQYF.

V usage is TRBV27 and J usage is TRBJ1-5, with 7 bases lining up with TRBD1. This CDR3 spans 15 amino acids. Trimming at V came to 6 bases and at J to 0 bases, leaving 5 bases not matched to a gene. Per the germline V gene, CDR1 is MNHEY and CDR2 is SMNVEV (reference sequence). The CDR3 region has the DNA TGTGCCAGCAGGTCCGGGACAGATAGCAATCAGCCCCAGCATTTT. Residues: CASRSGTDSNQPQHF.

As to this clone: This sample also contains other DNA sequences that code for the same CDR3. V gene TRBV5-1 combines with J gene TRBJ2-7; the D gene is possibly TRBD1 (5 bases). This CDR3 is built from 13 residues. Trimming removed 2 bases at V and 1 base at J, with 7 bases between. The V gene's germline CDR1 is SGHRS and CDR2 YFSETQ. The CDR3 sequence is CASSLAGSYEQYF. The DNA of the CDR3 is TGCGCCAGCAGCTTAGCAGGGTCCTACGAGCAGTACTTC.